Here is one T cell receptor (beta chain) with its context. The sample comes from a study of spatial heterogeneity in lung cancer. MiXCR, applied by TCRdb to the 5' RACE reads, yields one record per CDR3 protein. The repertoire holds about 95,000 distinct CDR3 sequences, with under 9% as singletons. Specified time point: sample taken at primary tumor resection. The input material, whole RNA from tumor, nontumor lung or frozen PBMC, was sequenced unsorted. Donation came from around 77 patients with untreated early-stage non-small cell lung cancer. CDR3 length equals 12 residues. The germline V gene encodes CDR1 MDHEN and CDR2 SYDVKM. Trimming took 4 bases from V and 6 from J, leaving 7 bases between them.

The material sequenced was PBMCs, taken at surgery. The chain is built from TRBV28 and TRBJ2-1, with D perhaps being TRBD1 or TRBD2 (5 bases each). The origin of this receptor is a male donor with early-stage non-small cell lung cancer. The CDR3 region is CASSWGSNEQFF. CDR3 nucleotide sequence: TGTGCCAGCAGTTGGGGGAGCAATGAGCAGTTCTTC.